What follows are 16 T cell receptor beta chains derived from one specimen sequenced in a study of T cell responses to AZD1222 COVID-19 vaccine. Here immunoSEQ multiplex PCR was the method, and the copy in TCRdb shows in-frame clones only, minus some. The sample holds approximately 70,000 clones, 82% seen once. The specimen was peripheral blood, collected on day 0 of AZD1222 vaccination. These receptors all come from an adult in good health.

This chain connects TRBV12-3 or TRBV12-4 to TRBJ2-7, with D possibly being TRBD2 (6 bases). Trimming took 3 bases from V and 3 from J, leaving 9 bases between them. The CDR3 runs to 13 residues. CDR3 protein: CASSFATSYEQYF. CDR3 bases: TGTGCCAGCAGTTTCGCGACTAGCTACGAGCAGTACTTC.

The chain joins TRBV27 to TRBJ1-4, with D uncertain. The CDR3 is made up of 15 amino acids. Trimming stripped 6 bases from V and 3 bases from J, with 14 bases between. The germline gives CDR1 MNHEY, CDR2 SMNVEV (reference sequence). The CDR3: CASRSTDGPNEKLFF. The CDR3 DNA reads as TGTGCCAGCAGATCCACCGACGGCCCTAATGAAAAACTGTTTTTT.

The CDR3 region is CASSAPSGGLRRGELFF. CDR3 DNA sequence: TGTGCCAGCAGCGCCCCTTCAGGGGGACTGCGAAGAGGGGAGCTGTTTTTT. The chain uses TRBV9 and TRBJ2-2; D possibly corresponds to TRBD1 (7 bases). The CDR3 consists of 17 residues. The V gene's germline CDR1 is SGDLS and CDR2 YYNGEE. V gave up 3 bases and J gave up 8 bases, with 23 bases separating them.

The V and J genes are TRBV6-5 and TRBJ1-1; TRBD1 aligns across 7 bases. This CDR3 is built from 14 residues. Unmatched junction bases numbered 5, after V lost 7 bases and J lost 0 bases. The germline V gene encodes CDR1 MNHEY and CDR2 SVGAGI. CDR3 DNA sequence: TGTGCCAGCACCCAGACAGGGATGAACACTGAAGCTTTCTTT. Amino acid sequence: CASTQTGMNTEAFF.

The chain links TRBV9 to TRBJ2-7, with D possibly TRBD1 on 6 matching bases. The CDR3 consists of 14 residues. The ends were cut back, 3 bases at V and 2 bases at J, with 12 bases in the middle. The V gene's germline CDR1 is SGDLS and CDR2 YYNGEE. CDR3 DNA sequence: TGTGCCAGCAGCGCGTCGGACAGAACCTACGAGCAGTACTTC. Its protein is CASSASDRTYEQYF.

The chain links TRBV9 to TRBJ1-3; D unclear. The CDR3 extends over 15 amino acids. V lost 0 bases to trimming and J lost 2 bases, with 9 bases between them. Germline V gene data show CDR1 as SGDLS and CDR2 as YYNGEE. CDR3 in amino acids: CASSVEEGTGNTIYF. CDR3 sequence (DNA): TGTGCCAGCAGCGTAGAAGAGGGAACTGGAAACACCATATATTTT.

The gene calls are TRBV5-1 and TRBJ1-1; 7 bases line up with TRBD1. From germline, CDR1 is SGHRS and CDR2 YFSETQ. The CDR3 runs to 13 residues. V trimming: 4 bases; J trimming: 4 bases; junction bases outside the gene matches: 4. The CDR3 DNA is TGCGCCAGCAGCCTGACAGGGACCACTGAAGCTTTCTTT. It yields the protein CASSLTGTTEAFF.

The chain has TRBV9 and TRBJ2-2; D unresolved. V was shortened by 0 bases and J by 5 bases, with 8 bases between the two germline ends. Germline CDR1 and CDR2: SGDLS and YYNGEE. This CDR3 has 14 amino acids. CDR3 residues: CASSVEGTTGELFF. The CDR3 region has the DNA TGTGCCAGCAGCGTAGAGGGTACTACCGGGGAGCTGTTTTTT. Supplemented by reference TRBV9 and TRBJ2-2, the full variable domain reads DSGVTQTPKHLITATGQRVTLRCSPRSGDLSVYWYQQSLDQGLQFLIQYYNGEERAKGNILERFSAQQFPDLHSELNLSSLELGDSALYFCASSVEGTTGELFFGEGSRLTVL.

This chain links TRBV4-1 with TRBJ2-7, with 10 bases aligning to TRBD2. V was clipped by 0 bases and J by 2 bases; unmatched bases: 4. Looked up from germline, CDR1 is MGHRA and CDR2 is YSYEKL. This CDR3 region has 16 residues. CDR3: CASSQEPSGGPYEQYF. The CDR3 DNA reads as TGCGCCAGCAGCCAAGAACCTAGCGGGGGCCCCTACGAGCAGTACTTC.

The V gene is TRBV27, the J gene TRBJ1-6; possibly TRBD1 for D (5 bases). Germline lookup yields CDR1 MNHEY and CDR2 SMNVEV (reference sequence). This CDR3 is 14 amino acids long. Trimming shortened V by 3 bases and J by 4 bases, and 7 bases separated the two germline ends. The CDR3 is CASSFRGYNSPLHF. In nucleotides, the CDR3 is TGTGCCAGCAGTTTTCGGGGGTATAATTCACCCCTCCACTTT.

This chain uses TRBV5-1 with TRBJ1-3; a weak D match, TRBD1 (5 bases). There are 13 residues in the CDR3. Per the germline V gene, CDR1 is SGHRS and CDR2 is YFSETQ. With 0 bases removed from V and 4 bases from J, the gap between germline ends came to 5 bases. The CDR3: CASSLEGGNTIYF. The CDR3, as DNA: TGCGCCAGCAGCTTGGAGGGGGGAAACACCATATATTTT.

The rearrangement links TRBV11-2 to TRBJ1-2; 8 bases are a match to TRBD1. There are 16 residues in the CDR3. CDR1 is SGHAT, CDR2 FQNNGV, per germline. Trimming removed 5 bases from V and 3 bases from J; junction bases left unmatched: 11. The CDR3 is CASSLLFRGRYYGYTF. The CDR3 DNA is TGTGCCAGCAGCCTATTATTCAGGGGGCGATACTATGGCTACACCTTC.

The chain combines TRBV6-5 with TRBJ1-6, with TRBD1 matching 9 bases. The CDR3 is 15 residues long. V was clipped by 6 bases and J by 4 bases; unmatched bases: 4. CDR1 is MNHEY, CDR2 SVGAGI, per germline. CDR3: CASRDRGKYNSPLHF. The CDR3 coding sequence is TGTGCCAGCAGGGACAGGGGAAAGTATAATTCACCCCTCCACTTT.

Comment on this clone: This specimen includes other DNA sequences encoding the same CDR3. The chain combines TRBV11-2 with TRBJ1-1, with TRBD1 as a possible D gene (5 bases). The CDR3 is 15 residues long. Germline loops: CDR1 SGHAT, CDR2 FQNNGV. The V end lost 5 bases, the J end lost 0 bases, and 13 bases lay between the germline ends. This CDR3 reads CASSRSGTVNTEAFF. The CDR3 DNA reads as TGTGCCAGCAGCCGATCCGGGACGGTGAACACTGAAGCTTTCTTT.

The rearrangement joins TRBV7-2 to TRBJ1-6; 8 bases match TRBD1. The CDR3 contains 15 residues. V dropped 3 bases and J dropped 5; count of bases not matched to a gene: 3. Germline CDR1 SGHTA, CDR2 FQGNSA. CDR3 DNA sequence: TGTGCCAGCAGCTTGGCAGGGGGCGATAATTCACCCCTCCACTTT. Amino acids: CASSLAGGDNSPLHF.

The chain combines TRBV5-1 with TRBJ2-3, with 8 positions matching TRBD1. The CDR3 is 16 amino acids. CDR1 and CDR2 from the germline V gene are SGHRS and YFSETQ. Trimming took 5 bases from V and 0 from J; bases not matched to a gene: 8. The CDR3 DNA reads TGCGCCAGCAGGTCCGGGGGACAGGAAAGCACAGATACGCAGTATTTT. Residues: CASRSGGQESTDTQYF.